The 32 T cell receptor beta chains below all came from one sample that was sequenced in a study of blood T cell repertoires in COVID-19. Profiled with immunoSEQ multiplex PCR; TCRdb holds only in-frame clones, not every one. Of 250,000 or so clones in the sample, approximately 89% were seen once. The sequenced sample was PBMCs or T cells enriched from blood (not recorded which). These TCRs come from a woman in her 40s who had been exposed to COVID-19.

The rearrangement joins TRBV27 to TRBJ1-4; a possible D gene is TRBD1 (6 bases). The CDR3 runs to 15 residues. V was trimmed by 7 bases and J by 7 bases, leaving 19 bases between them. The germline CDR1 and CDR2 sequences are MNHEY and SMNVEV (reference sequence). CDR3 sequence (DNA): TGTGCCAGCACTACATCAGGGGTAGAGGTTGAAAAACTGTTTTTT. Translation: CASTTSGVEVEKLFF.

This chain joins TRBV7-8 and TRBJ2-7; maybe TRBD2 (5 bases). Trimming removed 5 bases at V and 3 bases at J, with 17 bases between. The germline V gene encodes CDR1 SGHVS and CDR2 FQNEAQ. The CDR3 covers 15 residues. CDR3 nucleotides: TGTGCCAGCAGCACCGGACTCAAAACCGTCTACGAGCAGTACTTC. Its protein is CASSTGLKTVYEQYF. The full variable domain, completed using reference TRBV7-8 and TRBJ2-7, is GAGVSQSPRYKVAKRGQDVALRCDPISGHVSLFWYQQALGQGPEFLTYFQNEAQLDKSGLPSDRFFAERPEGSVSTLKIQRTQQEDSAVYLCASSTGLKTVYEQYFGPGTRLTVT.

The V and J genes are TRBV7-2 and TRBJ2-3; 9 nucleotides align to TRBD2. Unmatched junction bases numbered 4, after V lost 1 base and J lost 2 bases. CDR3 length: 16 amino acids. The germline CDR1 and CDR2 sequences are SGHTA and FQGNSA. The DNA of the CDR3 is TGTGCCAGCAGCTTAGGCCTAGCGGGGCCCACAGATACGCAGTATTTT. Protein: CASSLGLAGPTDTQYF. The full variable domain, completed using reference TRBV7-2 and TRBJ2-3, is GAGVSQSPSNKVTEKGKDVELRCDPISGHTALYWYRQSLGQGLEFLIYFQGNSAPDKSGLPSDRFSAERTGGSVSTLTIQRTQQEDSAVYLCASSLGLAGPTDTQYFGPGTRLTVL.

This chain links TRBV27 with TRBJ1-5, with D hard to call. Germline CDR1 MNHEY, CDR2 SMNVEV (reference sequence). The V end was cut by 5 bases, the J end by 2 bases, with 16 bases between. The CDR3 length is 16 residues. CDR3 amino acids: CASSRTSGIGNQPQHF. Here the CDR3 DNA reads TGTGCCAGCAGTCGCACCTCAGGTATCGGCAATCAGCCCCAGCATTTT.

The CDR3 here is CASSQVEDRGMRGYTF. DNA of the CDR3: TGTGCCAGCAGCCAAGTTGAGGACAGGGGGATGAGAGGCTACACCTTC. This chain uses TRBV14 with TRBJ1-2; 10 bases match TRBD1. V trimming: 1 base; J trimming: 8 bases; junction bases outside the gene matches: 10. From germline, CDR1 is SGHDN and CDR2 FVKESK. This CDR3 region has 16 residues.

J is TRBJ2-2 and V is TRBV25-1; 8 bases match TRBD1. This CDR3 is built from 15 residues. V lost 5 bases, J lost 1 base, and 3 bases stayed unmatched. The germline CDR1 and CDR2 sequences are MGHDK and SYGVNS. The CDR3 loop is CASSPGTGNTGELFF. In DNA, the CDR3 is TGTGCCAGCAGTCCTGGGACAGGGAACACCGGGGAGCTGTTTTTT.

This clone showed up just a few times. This rearrangement joins TRBV7-9 to TRBJ1-2; 7 nucleotides line up with TRBD1. V dropped 4 bases and J dropped 6; count of bases not matched to a gene: 11. CDR1 is SEHNR and CDR2 is FQNEAQ in the germline V gene (reference sequence). This CDR3 has 15 amino acids. CDR3 residues: CASSSPATGQNGYTF. The DNA for the CDR3 is TGTGCCAGCAGCTCCCCCGCGACAGGGCAAAATGGCTACACCTTC.

The chain is built from TRBV7-4 and TRBJ2-1; D is unclear. This CDR3 has 16 amino acids. Trimming stripped 3 bases from V and 4 bases from J, with 16 bases between. Germline V gene sequence: CDR1 SGHVT, CDR2 SQSDAQ. The CDR3 here is CASSFPPSRLYNEQFF. The CDR3 coding sequence is TGTGCCAGCAGCTTCCCTCCAAGCAGGCTATACAATGAGCAGTTCTTC.

The gene calls are TRBV30 and TRBJ1-5; TRBD1 matches at 9 bases. The CDR3 covers 18 residues. V dropped 0 bases and J dropped 0; count of bases not matched to a gene: 9. From germline, CDR1 is GTSNPN and CDR2 SVGIG (reference sequence). The CDR3 DNA sequence: TGTGCCTGGAGTGTCCCGGGACAGGGAATCGGTAGCAATCAGCCCCAGCATTTT. It is translated as CAWSVPGQGIGSNQPQHF.

This clone has just a few counts. The chain links TRBV28 to TRBJ1-5; 8 bases map to TRBD1. CDR1 and CDR2 (germline): MDHEN, SYDVKM. The J segment lost 7 bases and the V segment lost 5 bases, leaving 10 bases of the junction unmatched. This CDR3 has 15 amino acids. The DNA for the CDR3 is TGTGCCAGCAGTCCTGGACAGGGCGGGCGACAGCCCCAGCATTTT. Amino acid sequence: CASSPGQGGRQPQHF.

With respect to this clone: Other DNA sequences in this sample translate to the same CDR3. V is TRBV7-2 and J is TRBJ2-2, with 8 bases that match TRBD1. Germline lookup yields CDR1 SGHTA and CDR2 FQGNSA. This CDR3 has 16 amino acids. V was clipped by 1 base and J by 1 base; unmatched bases: 2. The CDR3 loop reads CASSLGGQGNTGELFF. The CDR3 DNA sequence: TGTGCCAGCAGCTTAGGAGGACAGGGGAACACCGGGGAGCTGTTTTTT.

This rearrangement joins TRBV11-2 to TRBJ2-5, with TRBD1 identical over 8 bases. Trimming at V came to 5 bases and at J to 6 bases, leaving 8 bases not matched to a gene. The CDR3 extends over 14 amino acids. CDR1 SGHAT and CDR2 FQNNGV come from the germline V gene. DNA for the CDR3: TGTGCCAGCAGCCCAGACAGGGGCGGAAAGACCCAGTACTTC. This gives the protein CASSPDRGGKTQYF.

This chain uses TRBV15 with TRBJ1-2; TRBD1 aligns across 7 bases. Germline V gene sequence: CDR1 LNHNV, CDR2 YYDKDF (reference sequence). Trimming cost V 0 bases and J 8 bases; bases outside gene matches: 6. The CDR3 is made up of 14 amino acids. CDR3 residues: CATSRETGSGGYTF. In DNA form, the CDR3 reads TGTGCCACCAGCAGAGAGACAGGGTCTGGAGGCTACACCTTC. The variable domain in full, completed from reference TRBV15 and TRBJ1-2, reads DAMVIQNPRYQVTQFGKPVTLSCSQTLNHNVMYWYQQKSSQAPKLLFHYYDKDFNNEADTPDNFQSRRPNTSFCFLDIRSPGLGDTAMYLCATSRETGSGGYTFGSGTRLTVV.

The chain uses TRBV14 and TRBJ2-5; 12 bases map to TRBD2. This CDR3 contains 17 residues. Unmatched junction bases numbered 5, after V lost 3 bases and J lost 0 bases. From germline, CDR1 is SGHDN and CDR2 FVKESK. The DNA of the CDR3 is TGTGCCAGCAGCCACTGGACTAGCGGGAACCACCAAGAGACCCAGTACTTC. Translating gives CASSHWTSGNHQETQYF. The whole variable domain, remainder taken from reference TRBV14 and TRBJ2-5, is EAGVTQFPSHSVIEKGQTVTLRCDPISGHDNLYWYRRVMGKEIKFLLHFVKESKQDESGMPNNRFLAERTGGTYSTLKVQPAELEDSGVYFCASSHWTSGNHQETQYFGPGTRLLVL.

This chain links TRBV4-1 with TRBJ2-5; 9 bases agree with TRBD2. Unmatched junction bases numbered 4, after V lost 2 bases and J lost 0 bases. This CDR3 is built from 16 residues. Germline assignment: CDR1 MGHRA and CDR2 YSYEKL. The CDR3 nucleotides read TGCGCCAGCAGCCAACCAGCGGGGGGACACCAAGAGACCCAGTACTTC. Amino acid sequence: CASSQPAGGHQETQYF.

This clone appeared once. The chain couples TRBV5-1 to TRBJ2-5; 9 nucleotides line up with TRBD2. The germline V gene encodes CDR1 SGHRS and CDR2 YFSETQ. J was trimmed by 4 bases and V by 3 bases; bases with no gene match: 4. The CDR3 contains 14 residues. The CDR3 nucleotides read TGCGCCAGCAGCTCCCAAGCGGGGGGAGAGACCCAGTACTTC. It encodes CASSSQAGGETQYF.

The rearrangement links TRBV5-1 to TRBJ1-2; 11 bases align to TRBD1. Germline assignment: CDR1 SGHRS and CDR2 YFSETQ. This CDR3 spans 14 amino acids. Trimming at V came to 4 bases and at J to 7 bases, leaving 6 bases not matched to a gene. CDR3 amino acids: CASSPGQGVSGYTF. Here the CDR3 DNA reads TGCGCCAGCAGCCCGGGACAGGGGGTGTCTGGCTACACCTTC. Full variable domain (remainder filled in from reference TRBV5-1 and TRBJ1-2): KAGVTQTPRYLIKTRGQQVTLSCSPISGHRSVSWYQQTPGQGLQFLFEYFSETQRNKGNFPGRFSGRQFSNSRSEMNVSTLELGDSALYLCASSPGQGVSGYTFGSGTRLTVV.

This clone was detected only a few times. This chain connects TRBV7-6 to TRBJ1-5, with 9 bases fitting TRBD1. V trimming: 1 base; J trimming: 7 bases; junction bases outside the gene matches: 2. This CDR3 spans 14 amino acids. Germline CDR1 and CDR2: SGHVS and FNYEAQ. CDR3 sequence: CASSLGTGEQPQHF. Here the CDR3 DNA reads TGTGCCAGCAGCTTAGGGACAGGGGAACAGCCCCAGCATTTT.

J is TRBJ2-1 and V is TRBV11-3; D call uncertain. V lost 2 bases to trimming and J lost 9 bases, with 8 bases between them. CDR3 size: 12 residues. Per the germline V gene, CDR1 is SGHNT and CDR2 is YENEEA. The CDR3 is CASSLTPGEQFF. The CDR3 DNA reads as TGTGCCAGCAGCTTAACCCCGGGTGAGCAGTTCTTC.

V and J are TRBV28 and TRBJ2-7; D perhaps matches TRBD1 (5 bases). The CDR3 loop spans 15 amino acids. Trimming took off 5 bases at V and 1 base at J, with 15 bases between the two ends. The germline V gene encodes CDR1 MDHEN and CDR2 SYDVKM. The CDR3 is CASSVGGARSYEQYF. The CDR3 DNA sequence: TGTGCCAGCAGTGTGGGTGGGGCCCGATCCTACGAGCAGTACTTC.

This rearrangement joins TRBV5-6 to TRBJ1-1; TRBD1 agrees at 9 bases. CDR1 is SGHDT and CDR2 is YYEEEE in the germline V gene. The trim removed 4 bases at V and 4 bases at J, leaving 8 bases unmatched. The length of the CDR3 is 15 residues. The CDR3: CASSHKTGGTTEAFF. The CDR3 coding sequence is TGTGCCAGCAGCCACAAGACAGGGGGTACCACTGAAGCTTTCTTT. Complete variable domain (other parts from reference TRBV5-6 and TRBJ1-1): DAGVTQSPTHLIKTRGQQVTLRCSPKSGHDTVSWYQQALGQGPQFIFQYYEEEERQRGNFPDRFSGHQFPNYSSELNVNALLLGDSALYLCASSHKTGGTTEAFFGQGTRLTVV.

The rearrangement links TRBV7-6 to TRBJ1-6; 8 nucleotides match TRBD1. The length of the CDR3 is 15 residues. V shed 5 bases, J shed 6 bases, and the junction held 6 bases outside the gene matches. CDR1 is SGHVS, CDR2 FNYEAQ, per germline. The CDR3 bases are TGTGCCAGCAGCCCAGGACAGGGATCTAATTCACCCCTCCACTTT. It codes for CASSPGQGSNSPLHF. The complete variable domain, with remaining parts taken from reference TRBV7-6 and TRBJ1-6, reads GAGVSQSPRYKVTKRGQDVALRCDPISGHVSLYWYRQALGQGPEFLTYFNYEAQQDKSGLPNDRFSAERPEGSISTLTIQRTEQRDSAMYRCASSPGQGSNSPLHFGNGTRLTVT.

The J gene is TRBJ1-1, the V gene TRBV6-5; TRBD1 is a possible D gene (6 bases). The CDR3 extends over 13 amino acids. V dropped 2 bases and J dropped 5 bases, with 9 bases sitting between them. Looked up from germline, CDR1 is MNHEY and CDR2 is SVGAGI. The CDR3 bases are TGTGCCAGCAGTTACGGGGGCCTTACTGAAGCTTTCTTT. This gives the protein CASSYGGLTEAFF.

The chain employs TRBV28 and TRBJ2-5; TRBD2 matches at 13 bases. This CDR3 is 16 amino acids long. J was trimmed by 4 bases and V by 4 bases; bases with no gene match: 6. From germline, CDR1 is MDHEN and CDR2 SYDVKM. The CDR3 DNA reads as TGTGCCAGCAGTTCCTCACGACTAGCGGGGGGAGAGACCCAGTACTTC. Its protein is CASSSSRLAGGETQYF.

Of note for this clone: A read error may account for a junction end that differs from germline. The chain has TRBV5-1 and TRBJ1-1, with D tentatively TRBD1 (6 bases). Germline CDR1 and CDR2: SGHRS and YFSETQ. CDR3 length: 13 residues. The CDR3 loop reads CASKRGGLNEAFF. In DNA form, the CDR3 reads TGTGCCAGCAAAAGGGGGGGCCTAAATGAAGCTTTCTTT.

The gene calls are TRBV2 and TRBJ1-5, with a tentative D call TRBD1 (5 bases). This CDR3 is built from 14 residues. Trimming took off 7 bases at V and 6 bases at J, with 16 bases between the two ends. The germline gives CDR1 SNHLY, CDR2 FYNNEI. This CDR3 is CASMRQQIGQPQHF. CDR3 bases: TGTGCCAGCATGAGACAGCAAATCGGTCAGCCCCAGCATTTT.

The chain is built from TRBV10-3 and TRBJ1-3, with D hard to call. Germline values: CDR1 ENHRY, CDR2 SYGVKD. The ends were cut back, 0 bases at V and 0 bases at J, with 12 bases in the middle. This CDR3 is built from 17 residues. The CDR3 reads CAISESYLEVSGNTIYF. In DNA form, the CDR3 reads TGTGCCATCAGTGAGTCGTATTTAGAGGTCTCTGGAAACACCATATATTTT.

The chain recombines TRBV10-3 with TRBJ1-2; D not certain. The CDR3 is 15 amino acids. CDR1 ENHRY and CDR2 SYGVKD come from the germline V gene. V was clipped by 0 bases and J by 8 bases, with 16 bases between them. CDR3 DNA sequence: TGTGCCATCAGTGAGTCGAGTATGGGCCCGCGAGGCTACACCTTC. Its translation: CAISESSMGPRGYTF.

The chain has TRBV6-2 or TRBV6-3 and TRBJ1-1; no reliable D call. Trimming took off 2 bases at V and 5 bases at J, with 15 bases between the two ends. CDR3 size: 15 residues. Germline assignment: CDR1 MNHEY and CDR2 SVGEGT. CDR3 in DNA: TGTGCCAGCAGTTACCGAGTCAGGCTGACAACTGAAGCTTTCTTT. This codes for CASSYRVRLTTEAFF.

CDR3 loop: CAISESFRESGRVTEAFF. For the CDR3, the DNA is TGTGCCATCAGTGAGTCGTTTCGGGAGAGTGGACGGGTCACTGAAGCTTTCTTT. The chain employs TRBV10-3 and TRBJ1-1; D not resolved. The CDR3 extends over 18 amino acids. V lost 0 bases to trimming and J lost 4 bases, with 21 bases between them. Germline CDR1 ENHRY, CDR2 SYGVKD.

This clone has only a few counts. J is TRBJ2-2 and V is TRBV2, with D perhaps TRBD1 (6 bases). There are 15 residues in the CDR3. The V end was cut by 7 bases, the J end by 0 bases, with 12 bases between. Germline V lookup: CDR1 SNHLY, CDR2 FYNNEI. The CDR3 loop is CASMTGLPNTGELFF. The CDR3 nucleotides are TGTGCCAGCATGACAGGCCTACCGAACACCGGGGAGCTGTTTTTT.

This chain connects TRBV14 to TRBJ2-1, with 10 nucleotides matching TRBD2. The J segment lost 4 bases and the V segment lost 2 bases, leaving 2 bases of the junction unmatched. CDR1 and CDR2 (germline): SGHDN, FVKESK. The CDR3 sequence is 15 residues long. For the CDR3, the DNA is TGTGCCAGCAGCCAACTAGCGGGAGTTTACAATGAGCAGTTCTTC. This encodes CASSQLAGVYNEQFF.